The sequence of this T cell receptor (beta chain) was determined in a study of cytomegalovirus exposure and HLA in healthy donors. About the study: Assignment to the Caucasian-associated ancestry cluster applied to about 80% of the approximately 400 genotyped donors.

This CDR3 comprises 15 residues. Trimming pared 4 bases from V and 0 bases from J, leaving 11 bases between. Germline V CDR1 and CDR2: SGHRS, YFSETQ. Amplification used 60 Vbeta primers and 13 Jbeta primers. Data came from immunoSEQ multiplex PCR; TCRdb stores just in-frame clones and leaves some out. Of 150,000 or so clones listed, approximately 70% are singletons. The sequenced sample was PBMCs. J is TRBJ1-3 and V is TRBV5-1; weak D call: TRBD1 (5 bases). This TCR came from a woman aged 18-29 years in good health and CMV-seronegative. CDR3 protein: CASSTGHNSGNTIYF. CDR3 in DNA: TGCGCCAGCAGCACCGGACACAACTCTGGAAACACCATATATTTT.